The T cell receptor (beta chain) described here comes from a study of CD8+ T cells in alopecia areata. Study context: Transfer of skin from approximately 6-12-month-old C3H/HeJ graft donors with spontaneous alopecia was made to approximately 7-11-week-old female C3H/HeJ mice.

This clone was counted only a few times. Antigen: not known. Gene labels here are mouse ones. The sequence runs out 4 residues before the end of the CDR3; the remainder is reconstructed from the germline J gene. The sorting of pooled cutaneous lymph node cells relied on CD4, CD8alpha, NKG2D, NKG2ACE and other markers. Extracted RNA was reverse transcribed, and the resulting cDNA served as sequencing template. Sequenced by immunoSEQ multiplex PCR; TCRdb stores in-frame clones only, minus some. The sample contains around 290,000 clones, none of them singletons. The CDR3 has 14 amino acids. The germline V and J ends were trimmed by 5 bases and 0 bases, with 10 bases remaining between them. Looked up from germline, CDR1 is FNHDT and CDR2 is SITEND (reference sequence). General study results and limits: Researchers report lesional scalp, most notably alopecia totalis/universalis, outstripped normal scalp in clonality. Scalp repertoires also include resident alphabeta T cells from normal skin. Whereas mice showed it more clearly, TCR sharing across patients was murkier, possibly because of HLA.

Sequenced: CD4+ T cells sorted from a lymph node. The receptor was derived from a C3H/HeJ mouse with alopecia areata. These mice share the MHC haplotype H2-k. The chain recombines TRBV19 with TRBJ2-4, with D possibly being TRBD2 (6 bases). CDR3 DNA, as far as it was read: TGTGCCAGCAGACGACTGGCTAGTCAAAAC. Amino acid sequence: CASRRLASQN. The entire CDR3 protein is CASRRLASQNTLYF.